This T cell receptor beta chain came from a study of OX40 agonist ivuxolimab in advanced cancers. CDR1 and CDR2 from the germline V gene are SGHTA and FQGNSA. The V end was cut by 2 bases, the J end by 6 bases, with 14 bases between. The CDR3 consists of 15 residues. Here immunoSEQ multiplex PCR was the method, and the copy in TCRdb shows in-frame clones only, minus some. The repertoire holds about 33,000 clones, with less than 90% as singletons. Source: CD4+ or CD8+ T cells sorted from blood, taken in a trial of the OX40 agonist ivuxolimab. V is TRBV7-2 and J is TRBJ1-3; D possibly corresponds to TRBD1 (5 bases). The TCR comes from an adult with an advanced solid tumor such as melanoma, head and neck, liver or kidney cancer. The CDR3 is CASSLNRGRENTIYF. The CDR3 DNA reads as TGTGCCAGCAGCTTAAATAGGGGCCGCGAAAACACCATATATTTT.